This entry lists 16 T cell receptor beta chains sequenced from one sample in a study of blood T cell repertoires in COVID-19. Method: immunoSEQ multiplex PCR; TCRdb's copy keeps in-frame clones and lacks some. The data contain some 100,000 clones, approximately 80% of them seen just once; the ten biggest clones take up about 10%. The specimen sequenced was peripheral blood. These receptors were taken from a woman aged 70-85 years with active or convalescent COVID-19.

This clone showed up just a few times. The CDR3 protein is CASSPSGGRTTTPLHF. The CDR3 DNA is TGTGCCAGCAGCCCCTCAGGAGGCCGGACTACGACACCCCTCCACTTT. The J gene is TRBJ1-6, the V gene TRBV7-9; D gene ambiguous. The CDR3 covers 16 residues. The germline V and J ends were trimmed by 5 bases and 11 bases, with 22 bases remaining between them. Germline-derived CDR1 and CDR2 are SEHNR and FQNEAQ (reference sequence).

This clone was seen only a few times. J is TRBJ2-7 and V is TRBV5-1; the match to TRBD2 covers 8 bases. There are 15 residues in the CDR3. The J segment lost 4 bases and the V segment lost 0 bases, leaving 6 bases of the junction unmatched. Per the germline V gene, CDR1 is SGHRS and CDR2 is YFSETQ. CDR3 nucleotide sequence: TGCGCCAGCAGCTTGGACCCCGGGGGGGCGTACGAGCAGTACTTC. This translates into CASSLDPGGAYEQYF.

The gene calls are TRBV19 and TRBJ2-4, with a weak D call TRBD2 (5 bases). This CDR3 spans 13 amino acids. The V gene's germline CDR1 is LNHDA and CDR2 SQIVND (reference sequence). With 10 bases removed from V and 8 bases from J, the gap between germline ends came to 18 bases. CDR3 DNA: TGTGCCACCGCCCAAATTGGGAGCGACATTCAGTACTTC. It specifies CATAQIGSDIQYF.

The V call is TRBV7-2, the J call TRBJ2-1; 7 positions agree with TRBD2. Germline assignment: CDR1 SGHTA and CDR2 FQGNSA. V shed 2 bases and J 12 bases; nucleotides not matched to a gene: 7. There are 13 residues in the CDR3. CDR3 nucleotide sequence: TGTGCCAGCAGCTTACAGCGGGGCTCGGGGCAGTTCTTC. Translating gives CASSLQRGSGQFF. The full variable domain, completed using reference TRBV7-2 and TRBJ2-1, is GAGVSQSPSNKVTEKGKDVELRCDPISGHTALYWYRQSLGQGLEFLIYFQGNSAPDKSGLPSDRFSAERTGGSVSTLTIQRTQQEDSAVYLCASSLQRGSGQFFGPGTRLTVL.

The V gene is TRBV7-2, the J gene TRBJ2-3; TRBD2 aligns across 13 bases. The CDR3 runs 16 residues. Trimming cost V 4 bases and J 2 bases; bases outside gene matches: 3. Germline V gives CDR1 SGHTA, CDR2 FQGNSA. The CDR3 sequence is CASSSGLAGPTDTQYF. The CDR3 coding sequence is TGTGCCAGCAGCTCGGGACTAGCGGGGCCCACAGATACGCAGTATTTT.

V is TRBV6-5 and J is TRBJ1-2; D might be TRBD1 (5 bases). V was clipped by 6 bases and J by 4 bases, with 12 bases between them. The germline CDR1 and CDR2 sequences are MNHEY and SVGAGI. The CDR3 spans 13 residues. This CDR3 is CASRPREPYGYTF. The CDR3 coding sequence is TGTGCCAGCAGACCCAGGGAACCCTATGGCTACACCTTC.

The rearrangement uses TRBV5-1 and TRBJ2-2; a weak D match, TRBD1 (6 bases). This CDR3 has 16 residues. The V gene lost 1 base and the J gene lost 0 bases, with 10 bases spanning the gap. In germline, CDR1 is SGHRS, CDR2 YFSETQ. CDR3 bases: TGCGCCAGCAGCTTGATGGGGGCCTCGAACACCGGGGAGCTGTTTTTT. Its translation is CASSLMGASNTGELFF.

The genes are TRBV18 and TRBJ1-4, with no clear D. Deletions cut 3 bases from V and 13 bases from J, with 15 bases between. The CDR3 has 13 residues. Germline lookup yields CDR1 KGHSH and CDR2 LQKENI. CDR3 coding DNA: TGTGCCAGCTCACCGGGGATAAAGGGAGGACTGTTTTTT. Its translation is CASSPGIKGGLFF.

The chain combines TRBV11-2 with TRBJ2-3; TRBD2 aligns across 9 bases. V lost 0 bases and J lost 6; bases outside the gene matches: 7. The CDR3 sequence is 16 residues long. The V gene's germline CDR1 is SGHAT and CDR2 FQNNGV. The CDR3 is CASSLDPGTSPDTQYF. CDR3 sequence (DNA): TGTGCCAGCAGCTTAGATCCTGGGACTAGCCCCGATACGCAGTATTTT.

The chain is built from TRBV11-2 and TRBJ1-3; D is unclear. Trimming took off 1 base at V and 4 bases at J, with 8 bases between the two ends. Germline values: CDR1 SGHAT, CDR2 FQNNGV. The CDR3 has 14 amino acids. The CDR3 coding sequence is TGTGCCAGCAGCTTAGGCGTAGCCGGAAACACCATATATTTT. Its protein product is CASSLGVAGNTIYF.

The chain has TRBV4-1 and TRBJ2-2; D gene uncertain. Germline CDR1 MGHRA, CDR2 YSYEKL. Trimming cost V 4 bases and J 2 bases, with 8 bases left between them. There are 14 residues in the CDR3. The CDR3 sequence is CASSPNSNTGELFF. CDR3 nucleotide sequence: TGCGCCAGCAGCCCGAACAGTAACACCGGGGAGCTGTTTTTT.

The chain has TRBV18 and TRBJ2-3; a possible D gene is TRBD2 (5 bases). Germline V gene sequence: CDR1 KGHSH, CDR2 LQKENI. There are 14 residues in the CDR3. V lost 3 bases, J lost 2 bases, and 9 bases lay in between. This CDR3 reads CASSPPGNTDTQYF. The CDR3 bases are TGTGCCAGCTCACCTCCCGGGAACACAGATACGCAGTATTTT.

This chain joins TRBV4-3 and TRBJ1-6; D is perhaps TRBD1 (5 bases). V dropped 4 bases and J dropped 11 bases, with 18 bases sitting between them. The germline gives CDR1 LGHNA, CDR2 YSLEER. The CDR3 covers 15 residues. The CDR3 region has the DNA TGCGCCAGCAGCCGACTGTCAGGGTTAGGGGCACCCCTCCACTTT. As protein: CASSRLSGLGAPLHF.

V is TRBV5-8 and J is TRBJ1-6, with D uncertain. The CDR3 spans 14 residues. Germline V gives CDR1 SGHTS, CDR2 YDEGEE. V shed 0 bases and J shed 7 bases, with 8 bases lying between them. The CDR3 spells CASSLGGGNSPLHF. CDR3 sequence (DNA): TGTGCCAGCAGCTTGGGGGGAGGCAATTCACCCCTCCACTTT.

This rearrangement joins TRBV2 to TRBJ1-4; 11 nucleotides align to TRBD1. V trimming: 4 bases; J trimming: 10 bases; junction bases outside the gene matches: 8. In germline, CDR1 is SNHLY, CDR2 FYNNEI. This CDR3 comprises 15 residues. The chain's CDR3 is CASSAVPGQGGKLFF. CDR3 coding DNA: TGTGCCAGCAGTGCAGTCCCGGGACAGGGGGGAAAACTGTTTTTT.

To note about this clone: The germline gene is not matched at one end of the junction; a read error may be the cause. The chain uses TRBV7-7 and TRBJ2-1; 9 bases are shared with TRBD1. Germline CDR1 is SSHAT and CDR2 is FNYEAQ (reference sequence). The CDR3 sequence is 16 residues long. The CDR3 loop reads CASSLATGGAYNEQFF. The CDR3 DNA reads TGTGCTAGCAGCTTAGCAACAGGGGGCGCCTACAATGAGCAGTTCTTC. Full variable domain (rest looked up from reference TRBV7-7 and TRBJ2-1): GAGVSQSPRYKVTKRGQDVTLRCDPISSHATLYWYQQALGQGPEFLTYFNYEAQPDKSGLPSDRFSAERPEGSISTLTIQRTEQRDSAMYRCASSLATGGAYNEQFFGPGTRLTVL.